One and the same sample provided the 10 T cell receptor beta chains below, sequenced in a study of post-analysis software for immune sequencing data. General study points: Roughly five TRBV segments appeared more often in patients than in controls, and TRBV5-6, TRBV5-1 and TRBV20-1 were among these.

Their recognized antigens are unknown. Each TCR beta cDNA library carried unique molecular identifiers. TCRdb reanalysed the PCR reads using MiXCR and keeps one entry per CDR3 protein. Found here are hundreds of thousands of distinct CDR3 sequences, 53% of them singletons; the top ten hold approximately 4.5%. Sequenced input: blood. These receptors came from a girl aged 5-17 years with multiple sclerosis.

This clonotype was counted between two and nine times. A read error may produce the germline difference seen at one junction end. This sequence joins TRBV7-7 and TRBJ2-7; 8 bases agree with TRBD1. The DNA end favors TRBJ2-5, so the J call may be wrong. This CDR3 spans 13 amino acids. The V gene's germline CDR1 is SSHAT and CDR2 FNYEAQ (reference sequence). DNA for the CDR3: TGTGCTAGCAGCCCGGACAGGGATGGGACCCAGTACTTC. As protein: CASSPDRDGTQYF.

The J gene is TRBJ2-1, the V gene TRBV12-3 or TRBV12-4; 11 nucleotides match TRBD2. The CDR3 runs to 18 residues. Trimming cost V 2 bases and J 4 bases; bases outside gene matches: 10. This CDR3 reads CASSLPAGLAGGYNEQFF. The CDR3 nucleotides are TGTGCCAGCAGTTTACCAGCGGGGCTAGCGGGGGGATACAATGAGCAGTTCTTC.

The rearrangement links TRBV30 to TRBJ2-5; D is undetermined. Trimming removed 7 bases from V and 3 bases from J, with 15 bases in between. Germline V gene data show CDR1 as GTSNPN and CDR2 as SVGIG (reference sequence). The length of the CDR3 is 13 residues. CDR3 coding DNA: TGTGCCTCGGCGCCAAGGAAGGAAGAGACCCAGTACTTC. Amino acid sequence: CASAPRKEETQYF.

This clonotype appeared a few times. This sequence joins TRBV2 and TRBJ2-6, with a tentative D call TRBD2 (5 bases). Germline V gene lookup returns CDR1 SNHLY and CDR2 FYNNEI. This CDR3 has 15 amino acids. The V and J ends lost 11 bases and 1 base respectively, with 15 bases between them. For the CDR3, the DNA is TGTGCCGCAGAACCCACTAGATCTGGGGCCAACGTCCTGACTTTC. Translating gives CAAEPTRSGANVLTF.

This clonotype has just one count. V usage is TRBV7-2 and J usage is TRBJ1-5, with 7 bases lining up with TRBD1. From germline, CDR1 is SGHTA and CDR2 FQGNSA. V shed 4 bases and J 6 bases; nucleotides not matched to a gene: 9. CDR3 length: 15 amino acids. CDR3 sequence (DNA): TGTGCCAGCAGCTCTAAGACAGGGAAAGGTCAGCCCCAGCATTTT. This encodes CASSSKTGKGQPQHF.

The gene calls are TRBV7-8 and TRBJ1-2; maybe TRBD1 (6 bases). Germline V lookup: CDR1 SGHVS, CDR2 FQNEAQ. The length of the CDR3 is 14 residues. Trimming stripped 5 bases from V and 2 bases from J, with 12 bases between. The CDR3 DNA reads TGTGCCAGCAGCCGGACAGATCTAAACTATGGCTACACCTTC. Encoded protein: CASSRTDLNYGYTF.

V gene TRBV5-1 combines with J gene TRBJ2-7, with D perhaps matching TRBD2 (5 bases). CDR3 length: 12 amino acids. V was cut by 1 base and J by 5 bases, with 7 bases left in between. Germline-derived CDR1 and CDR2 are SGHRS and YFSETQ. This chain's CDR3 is CASSLYSDEQYF. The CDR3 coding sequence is TGCGCCAGCAGCTTGTATAGCGACGAGCAGTACTTC.

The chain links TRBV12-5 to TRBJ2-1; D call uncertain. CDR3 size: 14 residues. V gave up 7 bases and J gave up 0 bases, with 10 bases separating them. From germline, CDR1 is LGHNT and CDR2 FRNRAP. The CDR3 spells CASALVSSYNEQFF. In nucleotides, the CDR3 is TGTGCTAGTGCCCTGGTGAGCTCCTACAATGAGCAGTTCTTC.

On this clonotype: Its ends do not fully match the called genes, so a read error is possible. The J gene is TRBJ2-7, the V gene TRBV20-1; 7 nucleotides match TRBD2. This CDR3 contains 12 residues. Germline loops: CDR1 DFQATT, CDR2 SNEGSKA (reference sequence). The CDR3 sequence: CNARDYTYEQYF. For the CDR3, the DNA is TGCAATGCTCGGGACTACACCTACGAGCAGTACTTC.

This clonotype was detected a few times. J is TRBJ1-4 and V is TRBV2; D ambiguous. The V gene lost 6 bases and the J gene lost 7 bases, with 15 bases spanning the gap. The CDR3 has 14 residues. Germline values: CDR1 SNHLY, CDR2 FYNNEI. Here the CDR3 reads CASRPTPVGEKLFF. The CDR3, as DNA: TGTGCCAGCAGGCCCACGCCCGTAGGTGAAAAACTGTTTTTT.